The T cell receptor (beta chain) described here comes from a study of blood T cell repertoires in COVID-19 (dated by TCRdb to the early 2020s). Regarding the research as a whole: Collaborator samples came from the United States, Italy and Spain and covered acute and convalescent phases of COVID-19. The repertoires were made available in a free public database intended to serve as a resource for research on the immune response to SARS-CoV-2. Samples were obtained from the ongoing ImmuneRACE study (first 160 participants) and from roughly 1,300 subjects provided by 6 global collaborators. Sample metadata almost always included a de-identified subject ID, COVID-19 status, age in years and sex. Subjects who had been exposed to COVID-19, were actively infected with it, or had recovered from it provided the deeply sampled blood TCRbeta repertoires that made up the dataset. HLA class I and class II types, where available, came from metadata supplied by the sample provider rather than from assay-based typing. The prospective study material was composed of cDNA or gDNA derived from T cells, B-cell-depleted T cells, or PBMCs.

As concerns this clone: This clone's antigen is unknown. Compared with germline, one end of the junction differs, possibly owing to a read error.

Whole blood was collected in K2EDTA tubes by collaborating institutions according to the institutions' own protocols. For TCRbeta analysis, collaborators shipped samples in one of three forms: frozen whole blood, isolated PBMCs, or DNA extracted from either of those sample types. TCRbeta CDR3 regions were amplified from genomic DNA using the immunoSEQ Assay, a bias-controlled multiplex PCR. Per the source publication's procedure: The number of nucleated cells in each sample was estimated from the amplification of reference gene primers within the assay. Sequence reads were collapsed and filtered to measure the absolute abundance of every unique TCRbeta CDR3 rearrangement. Productive Simpson clonality was computed per sample as the square root of Simpson's diversity index over productive rearrangements. The table was pulled from immuneACCESS by TCRdb, which kept in-frame rearrangements only. Such tables lose some clones; where checked, under half of the loss comes from unresolved V genes, and the rest has no known cause. The D gene and trimming were derived from the DNA, and the V and J assignments and clone size from that table. The table for this sample lists some 180,000 clones; about 85% of them were counted only once. The ten largest account for 7.5% to 9.5% of the sample.

Per the germline V gene, MDHEN is the CDR1 and SYDVKM is the CDR2. The cysteine opens and the phenylalanine closes a CDR3 of 14 amino acids. The sequence is cut down to CDR3 DNA, 42 bases in frame from base 1. Overall results and qualifications from the work: How much clinical and demographic metadata was included differed by source and by participant, and the metadata was provided uncurated.

The sample taken for sequencing was peripheral blood. The source of this sequence is a woman aged 60-70 years with acute or convalescent COVID-19. The V and J genes are TRBV28 and TRBJ1-2, with a weak D call of TRBD1 (6 bases match). The sequenced DNA: TGTGCCAGCAGTTTTAGTAACCCCGCCCAGGGGATACATTTC. Its amino acids are CASSFSNPAQGIHF.